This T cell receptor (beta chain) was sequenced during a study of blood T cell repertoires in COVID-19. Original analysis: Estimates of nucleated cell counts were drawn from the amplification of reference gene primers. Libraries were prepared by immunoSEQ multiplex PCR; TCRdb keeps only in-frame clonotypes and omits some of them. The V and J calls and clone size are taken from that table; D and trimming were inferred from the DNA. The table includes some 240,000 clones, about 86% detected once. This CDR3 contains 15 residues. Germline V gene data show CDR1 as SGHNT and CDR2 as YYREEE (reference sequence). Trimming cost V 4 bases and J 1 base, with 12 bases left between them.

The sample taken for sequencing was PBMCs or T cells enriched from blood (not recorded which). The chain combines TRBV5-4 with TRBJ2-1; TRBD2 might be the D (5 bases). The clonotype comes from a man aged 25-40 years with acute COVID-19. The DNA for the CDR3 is TGTGCCAGCAGCGGCGTCCGGGGTTCCTACAATGAGCAGTTCTTC. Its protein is CASSGVRGSYNEQFF.